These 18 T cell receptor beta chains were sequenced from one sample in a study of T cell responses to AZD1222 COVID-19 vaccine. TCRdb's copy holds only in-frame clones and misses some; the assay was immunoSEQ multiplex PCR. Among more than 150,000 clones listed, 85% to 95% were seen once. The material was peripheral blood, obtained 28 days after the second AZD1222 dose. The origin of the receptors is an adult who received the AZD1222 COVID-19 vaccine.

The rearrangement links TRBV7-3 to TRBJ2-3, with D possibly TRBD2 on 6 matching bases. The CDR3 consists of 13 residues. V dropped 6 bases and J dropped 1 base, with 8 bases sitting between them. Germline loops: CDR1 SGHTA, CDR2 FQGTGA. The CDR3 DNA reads TGTGCCAGCAGTCCGGGGGGCACAGATACGCAGTATTTT. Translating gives CASSPGGTDTQYF.

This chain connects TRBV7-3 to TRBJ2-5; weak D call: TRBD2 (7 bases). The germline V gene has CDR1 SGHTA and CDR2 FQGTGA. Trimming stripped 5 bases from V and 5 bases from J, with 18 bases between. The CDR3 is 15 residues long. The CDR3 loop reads CASSLRGGGPETQYF. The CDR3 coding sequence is TGTGCCAGCAGCCTTCGAGGGGGAGGGCCGGAGACCCAGTACTTC.

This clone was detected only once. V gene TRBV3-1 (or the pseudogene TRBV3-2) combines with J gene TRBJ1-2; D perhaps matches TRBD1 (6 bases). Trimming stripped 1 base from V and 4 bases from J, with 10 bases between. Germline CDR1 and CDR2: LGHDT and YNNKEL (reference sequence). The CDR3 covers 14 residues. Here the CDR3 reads CASSQAQGSYGYTF. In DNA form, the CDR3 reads TGTGCCAGCAGCCAAGCCCAGGGGTCCTATGGCTACACCTTC.

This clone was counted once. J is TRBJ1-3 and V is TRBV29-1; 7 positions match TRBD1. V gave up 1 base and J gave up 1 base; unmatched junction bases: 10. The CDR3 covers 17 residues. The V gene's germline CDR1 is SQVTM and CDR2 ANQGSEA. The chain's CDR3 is CSVEGPRQGVSGNTIYF. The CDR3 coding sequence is TGCAGCGTTGAAGGCCCCCGACAGGGTGTATCTGGAAACACCATATATTTT.

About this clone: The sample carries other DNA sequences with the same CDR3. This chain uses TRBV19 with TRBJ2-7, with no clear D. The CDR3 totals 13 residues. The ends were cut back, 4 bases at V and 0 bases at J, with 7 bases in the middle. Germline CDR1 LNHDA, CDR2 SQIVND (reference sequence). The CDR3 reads CASSRYSSYEQYF. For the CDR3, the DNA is TGTGCCAGTAGTAGATATAGCTCCTACGAGCAGTACTTC.

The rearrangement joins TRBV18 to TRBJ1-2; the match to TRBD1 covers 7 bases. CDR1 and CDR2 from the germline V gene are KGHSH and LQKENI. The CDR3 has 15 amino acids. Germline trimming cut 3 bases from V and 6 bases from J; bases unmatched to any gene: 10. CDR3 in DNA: TGTGCCAGCTCACCTGACAGGGACGGTTGGAATGGCTACACCTTC. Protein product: CASSPDRDGWNGYTF.

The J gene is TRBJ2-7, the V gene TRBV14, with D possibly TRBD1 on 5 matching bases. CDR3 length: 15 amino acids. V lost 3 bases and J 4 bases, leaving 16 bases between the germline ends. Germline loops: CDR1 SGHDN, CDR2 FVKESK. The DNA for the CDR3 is TGTGCCAGCAGCCAGTTGGGGTTGACAGCTTACGAGCAGTACTTC. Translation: CASSQLGLTAYEQYF.

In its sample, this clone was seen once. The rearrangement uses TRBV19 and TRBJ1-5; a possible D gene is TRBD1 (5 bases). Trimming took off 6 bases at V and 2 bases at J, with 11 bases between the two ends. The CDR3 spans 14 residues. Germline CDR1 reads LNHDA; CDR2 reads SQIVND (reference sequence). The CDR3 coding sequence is TGTGCCAGTAGCAGAACGGGGGGCAATCAGCCCCAGCATTTT. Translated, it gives CASSRTGGNQPQHF.

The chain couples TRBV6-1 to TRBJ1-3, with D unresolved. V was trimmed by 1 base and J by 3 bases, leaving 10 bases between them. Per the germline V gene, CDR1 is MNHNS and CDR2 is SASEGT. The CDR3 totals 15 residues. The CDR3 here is CASSEVGGHGNTIYF. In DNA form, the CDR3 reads TGTGCCAGCAGTGAAGTGGGAGGGCATGGAAACACCATATATTTT.

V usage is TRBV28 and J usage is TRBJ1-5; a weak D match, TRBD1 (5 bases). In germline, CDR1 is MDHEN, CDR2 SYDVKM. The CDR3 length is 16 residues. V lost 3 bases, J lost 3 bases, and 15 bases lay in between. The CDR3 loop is CASSFTRGWNNQPQHF. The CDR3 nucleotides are TGTGCCAGCAGTTTTACCCGGGGGTGGAACAATCAGCCCCAGCATTTT. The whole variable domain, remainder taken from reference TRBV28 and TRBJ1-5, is DVKVTQSSRYLVKRTGEKVFLECVQDMDHENMFWYRQDPGLGLRLIYFSYDVKMKEKGDIPEGYSVSREKKERFSLILESASTNQTSMYLCASSFTRGWNNQPQHFGDGTRLSIL.

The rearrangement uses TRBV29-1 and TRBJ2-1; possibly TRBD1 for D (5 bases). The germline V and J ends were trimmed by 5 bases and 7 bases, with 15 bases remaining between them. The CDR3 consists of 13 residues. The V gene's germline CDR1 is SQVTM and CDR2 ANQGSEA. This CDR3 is CSVKGVLRNEQFF. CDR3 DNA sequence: TGCAGCGTTAAAGGGGTATTAAGGAATGAGCAGTTCTTC.

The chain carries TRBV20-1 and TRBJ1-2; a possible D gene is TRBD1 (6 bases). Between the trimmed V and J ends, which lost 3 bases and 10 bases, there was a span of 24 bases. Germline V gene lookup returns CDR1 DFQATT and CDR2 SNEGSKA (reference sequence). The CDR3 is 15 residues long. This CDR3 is CSASLDSLPTRPYTF. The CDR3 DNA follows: TGCAGTGCTAGTTTGGACAGCCTGCCAACTCGCCCCTACACCTTC.

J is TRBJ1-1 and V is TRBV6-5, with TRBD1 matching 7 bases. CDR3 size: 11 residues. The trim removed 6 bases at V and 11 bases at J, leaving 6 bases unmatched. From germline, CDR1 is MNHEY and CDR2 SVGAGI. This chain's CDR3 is CASSFDRVAFF. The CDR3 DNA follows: TGTGCCAGCAGCTTCGACAGGGTGGCTTTCTTT.

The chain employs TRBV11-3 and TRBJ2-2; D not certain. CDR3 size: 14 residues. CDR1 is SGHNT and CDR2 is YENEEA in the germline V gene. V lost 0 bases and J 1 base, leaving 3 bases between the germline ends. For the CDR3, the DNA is TGTGCCAGCAGCTTAGAAGGGAACACCGGGGAGCTGTTTTTT. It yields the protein CASSLEGNTGELFF.

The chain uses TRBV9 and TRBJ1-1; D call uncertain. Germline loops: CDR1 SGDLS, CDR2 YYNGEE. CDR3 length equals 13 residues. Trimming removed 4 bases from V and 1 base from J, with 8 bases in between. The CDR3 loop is CASSRIQNTEAFF. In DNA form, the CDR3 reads TGTGCCAGCAGCAGGATCCAGAACACTGAAGCTTTCTTT. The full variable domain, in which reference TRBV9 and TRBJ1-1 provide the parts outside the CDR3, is DSGVTQTPKHLITATGQRVTLRCSPRSGDLSVYWYQQSLDQGLQFLIQYYNGEERAKGNILERFSAQQFPDLHSELNLSSLELGDSALYFCASSRIQNTEAFFGQGTRLTVV.

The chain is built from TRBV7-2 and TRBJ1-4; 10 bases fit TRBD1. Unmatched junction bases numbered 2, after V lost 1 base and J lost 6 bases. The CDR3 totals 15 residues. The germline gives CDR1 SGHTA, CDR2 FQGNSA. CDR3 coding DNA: TGTGCCAGCAGCTTAGGAGGGACAGGGGATGAAAAACTGTTTTTT. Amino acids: CASSLGGTGDEKLFF.

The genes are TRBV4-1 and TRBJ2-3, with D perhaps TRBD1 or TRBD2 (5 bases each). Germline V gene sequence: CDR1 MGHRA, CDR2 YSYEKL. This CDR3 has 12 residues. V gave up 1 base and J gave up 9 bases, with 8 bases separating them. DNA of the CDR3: TGCGCCAGCAGCCAAGGTTGGGGGACGCAGTATTTT. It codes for CASSQGWGTQYF.

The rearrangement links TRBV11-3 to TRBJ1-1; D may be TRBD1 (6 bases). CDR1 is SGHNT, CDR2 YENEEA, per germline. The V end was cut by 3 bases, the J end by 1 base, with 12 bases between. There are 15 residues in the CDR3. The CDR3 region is CASSLGANWNTEAFF. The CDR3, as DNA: TGTGCCAGCAGCTTGGGGGCAAATTGGAACACTGAAGCTTTCTTT. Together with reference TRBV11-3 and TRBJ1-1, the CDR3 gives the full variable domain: EAGVVQSPRYKIIEKKQPVAFWCNPISGHNTLYWYLQNLGQGPELLIRYENEEAVDDSQLPKDRFSAERLKGVDSTLKIQPAELGDSAVYLCASSLGANWNTEAFFGQGTRLTVV.